This T cell receptor (beta chain) appears in the sequencing data of a study of blood T cell repertoires in COVID-19. In the study overall: PBMCs, B-cell-depleted T cells, or T cells were the source of the cDNA or gDNA that made up the material.

There are 18 residues in the CDR3. V gave up 3 bases and J gave up 1 base; unmatched junction bases: 5. In germline, CDR1 is SGHRS, CDR2 YFSETQ. As handled by the study authors: By means of reference gene primer amplification, nucleated cell counts were estimated. Sequencing was performed with immunoSEQ multiplex PCR; in TCRdb, only in-frame clones are kept and a portion is missing. That table furnishes V, J and clone size, whereas the DNA furnished D and trimming. The sample yields about 52,000 clones, about four fifths seen once. Sequencing input: peripheral blood. The gene calls are TRBV5-1 and TRBJ2-3, with 16 nucleotides matching TRBD2. The sequence was obtained from a man aged 65 to 85 with active COVID-19. The CDR3 DNA follows: TGCGCCAGCAGCTCGGGACTAGCGGGGGGGCCGGGCACAGATACGCAGTATTTT. It yields the protein CASSSGLAGGPGTDTQYF.